The clone carrying this TCR beta chain was seen a handful of times. The CDR3 is 14 amino acids. V shed 4 bases and J 13 bases; nucleotides not matched to a gene: 11. From germline, CDR1 is SQVTM and CDR2 ANQGSEA. These data originate in a study of response to subunit inactivated influenza vaccine. TCRdb independently ran MiXCR on the RT-PCR reads; one entry per CDR3 protein. The repertoire has about 520,000 distinct CDR3 sequences, about 25% of them found once; the top ten carry 1.5% to 2%. The sample was CD4+ T cells sorted from PBMCs, taken roughly 5 days after vaccination. This TCR was recovered from a man aged 45-65 years who received an inactivated influenza vaccine. The chain employs TRBV29-1 and TRBJ2-1; 12 nucleotides line up with TRBD2. DNA for the CDR3: TGCAGCGTTGCCCCTAGCGGGGGGGCCGGTCCCCAGTTCTTC. Its translation: CSVAPSGGAGPQFF.